A single sample is the source of the 15 T cell receptor beta chains below, sequenced in a study of CD8+CD57+ T cells in acquired aplastic anemia. Genomic DNA constituted the template upon which TCR beta VDJ and CDR3 profiling was performed. TCRdb used MiXCR to reprocess the reads, holding one entry per CDR3 protein. Of around 170,000 distinct CDR3 sequences listed, approximately 48% are singletons. Patients selected for sequencing had displayed CD8+CD57+ cell expansion by flow cytometry. The sequencing sample was made of sorted CD4+, CD8+, or CD8+CD57+ T cells (not recorded which) from PBMCs. The receptor set was obtained from a human donor with aplastic anemia.

This clonotype was seen a handful of times. This sequence joins TRBV6-1 and TRBJ2-5; either TRBD1 or TRBD2 may supply D (6 bases each). This CDR3 is built from 15 residues. In germline, CDR1 is MNHNS, CDR2 SASEGT. V lost 5 bases to trimming and J lost 7 bases, with 20 bases between them. This chain's CDR3 is CASSMRQVAGGTQYF. As DNA, the CDR3 is TGTGCCAGCAGTATGAGACAGGTGGCCGGGGGGACCCAGTACTTC.

This clonotype appeared many times. The chain joins TRBV20-1 to TRBJ1-1; TRBD1 aligns across 8 bases. This CDR3 is 13 amino acids long. V lost 3 bases, J lost 4 bases, and 4 bases stayed unmatched. The germline CDR1 and CDR2 sequences are DFQATT and SNEGSKA (reference sequence). The CDR3 DNA reads TGCAGTGCTAGGGGACAGGTCCCCACTGAAGCTTTCTTT. Residues: CSARGQVPTEAFF.

The chain has TRBV2 and TRBJ2-5; D call uncertain. Trimming cost V 1 base and J 9 bases, with 9 bases left between them. Germline V gene data show CDR1 as SNHLY and CDR2 as FYNNEI. The CDR3 extends over 12 amino acids. The CDR3 protein is CASSEDVIAQYF. The DNA for the CDR3 is TGTGCCAGCAGTGAAGATGTGATCGCCCAGTACTTC.

As for this clonotype: Being one base from a much bigger clone, this may be a read error. The CDR3 spells CASSLGPAYDEQFF. CDR3 in DNA: TGCGCCAGCAGCTTGGGGCCTGCCTACGATGAGCAGTTCTTC. The V call is TRBV5-1, the J call TRBJ2-1; the D is unclear. CDR3 length: 14 residues. Per the germline V gene, CDR1 is SGHRS and CDR2 is YFSETQ.

The J gene is TRBJ2-3, the V gene TRBV4-1, with D unresolved. V dropped 0 bases and J dropped 2 bases, with 9 bases sitting between them. Germline CDR1 reads MGHRA; CDR2 reads YSYEKL. CDR3 length equals 15 residues. In DNA form, the CDR3 reads TGCGCCAGCAGCCAAGATAAGAGTGACACAGATACGCAGTATTTT. This sequence encodes CASSQDKSDTDTQYF.

The CDR3, as DNA: TGTGCCAGCAGCTTCTTAGGACAGGGAAGTTCACCCCTCCACTTT. It codes for CASSFLGQGSSPLHF. This chain joins TRBV7-2 and TRBJ1-6; 8 bases agree with TRBD1. From germline, CDR1 is SGHTA and CDR2 FQGNSA. The length of the CDR3 is 15 residues. The ends lost 3 bases at V and 9 bases at J; junction bases unmatched: 7.

The chain links TRBV20-1 to TRBJ1-2; D uncertain. The CDR3 extends over 10 amino acids. Per germline, CDR1 DFQATT and CDR2 SNEGSKA (reference sequence). V was trimmed by 2 bases and J by 8 bases, leaving 6 bases between them. The CDR3 nucleotides read TGCAGTGCTAGACATGGAGGCTACACCTTC. Translating gives CSARHGGYTF.

With respect to this clonotype: Here the CDR3 omits its conserved ending phenylalanine or tryptophan, so a read error is the likely source. No DNA is shown, since the ends of the CDR3 on it are uncertain; the CDR3 is the one TCRdb lists. The rearrangement links TRBV19 to TRBJ2-7; the table gives TRBD2 as D, unverified against the DNA. The CDR3 has 9 residues if both end residues are counted. CDR1 LNHDA and CDR2 SQIVND come from the germline V gene (reference sequence). CDR3 sequence: CASSIEGLA.

The genes are TRBV20-1 and TRBJ2-7; 8 bases agree with TRBD1. Germline CDR1 reads DFQATT; CDR2 reads SNEGSKA (reference sequence). The CDR3 sequence is 14 residues long. With 0 bases clipped from V and 4 bases from J, the junction kept 5 bases outside the gene matches. CDR3 in DNA: TGCAGTGCTAGAGATCGGACAGGGTGGTACGAGCAGTACTTC. Translated, it gives CSARDRTGWYEQYF.

The chain combines TRBV10-3 with TRBJ2-3, with D perhaps matching TRBD1 or TRBD2 (5 bases each). Trimming left V 6 bases short and J 3 bases short, with 7 bases between. CDR1 is ENHRY, CDR2 SYGVKD, per germline. This CDR3 has 12 residues. The CDR3 here is CAIRGVTDTQYF. CDR3 in DNA: TGTGCCATCAGGGGGGTGACAGATACGCAGTATTTT.

This chain joins TRBV20-1 and TRBJ2-7; perhaps TRBD1 as D (6 bases). Germline V gene data show CDR1 as DFQATT and CDR2 as SNEGSKA (reference sequence). The ends were cut back, 7 bases at V and 0 bases at J, with 10 bases in the middle. There are 12 residues in the CDR3. The CDR3 is CSGRDNSYEQYF. The DNA for the CDR3 is TGCAGTGGCCGGGACAACTCCTACGAGCAGTACTTC.

This clonotype was counted ten times or more. V is TRBV19 and J is TRBJ1-3; no firm D call. The CDR3 covers 15 residues. Germline V gene data show CDR1 as LNHDA and CDR2 as SQIVND (reference sequence). V gave up 0 bases and J gave up 0 bases, with 6 bases separating them. The CDR3 spells CASSIEVYSGNTIYF. The CDR3 nucleotides are TGTGCCAGTAGTATAGAGGTCTACTCTGGAAACACCATATATTTT.

This clonotype was counted only a few times. V is TRBV24-1 and J is TRBJ2-3; TRBD2 agrees at 14 bases. This CDR3 spans 18 amino acids. CDR1 is KGHDR and CDR2 is SFDVKD in the germline V gene. The ends lost 5 bases at V and 0 bases at J; junction bases unmatched: 6. The CDR3 nucleotides are TGTGCCACCAGTGGGACTAGCGGGAGGTCAACTAGCACAGATACGCAGTATTTT. This codes for CATSGTSGRSTSTDTQYF.

Only a few counts were recorded for this clonotype. This chain connects TRBV9 to TRBJ2-7; D is uncertain. In germline, CDR1 is SGDLS, CDR2 YYNGEE. CDR3 length equals 11 residues. Trimming removed 6 bases at V and 2 bases at J, with 6 bases between. CDR3 nucleotides: TGTGCCAGCACGTCACCCTACGAGCAGTACTTC. It translates to CASTSPYEQYF.

This clonotype was found a few times. In DNA form, the CDR3 reads TGCGCCAGCAGTGAGGGGGGACTCTATGGCTACACCTTC. Translating gives CASSEGGLYGYTF. The chain uses TRBV10-2 and TRBJ1-2, with D possibly matching TRBD1 (5 bases). The germline gives CDR1 WSHSY, CDR2 SAAADI. This CDR3 has 13 amino acids. Trimming took 2 bases from V and 4 from J, leaving 8 bases between them.